The 9 T cell receptor beta chains below come from one sample, sequenced in a study of blood T cell repertoires in COVID-19. Sequenced by immunoSEQ multiplex PCR; TCRdb stores in-frame clones only, minus some. Among fewer than 250,000 clones listed, 86% were seen once. Sequenced input: PBMCs or T cells enriched from blood (not recorded which). The receptors shown here come from a woman between 40 and 55 years old in a cohort exposed to, infected with or recovered from COVID-19 (not recorded which).

This clone was counted ten times or more. V and J are TRBV5-4 and TRBJ2-5; weak D call: TRBD2 (7 bases). CDR1 is SGHNT, CDR2 YYREEE, per germline (reference sequence). CDR3 length: 15 amino acids. Deletions cut 4 bases from V and 2 bases from J, with 15 bases between. The CDR3 spells CASSPRGGPQETQYF. As DNA, the CDR3 is TGTGCCAGCAGCCCAAGGGGGGGCCCACAAGAGACCCAGTACTTC. Looking up the rest from reference TRBV5-4 and TRBJ2-5 gives the full variable domain: ETGVTQSPTHLIKTRGQQVTLRCSSQSGHNTVSWYQQALGQGPQFIFQYYREEENGRGNFPPRFSGLQFPNYSSELNVNALELDDSALYLCASSPRGGPQETQYFGPGTRLLVL.

The V gene is TRBV6-6, the J gene TRBJ1-1, with 10 bases identical to TRBD1. V was clipped by 5 bases and J by 10 bases; unmatched bases: 10. The CDR3 is made up of 14 amino acids. Looked up from germline, CDR1 is MNHNY and CDR2 is SVGAGI (reference sequence). CDR3 sequence reads: CASSGTGTGDGAFF. As DNA, the CDR3 is TGTGCCAGCAGTGGAACCGGGACAGGGGATGGAGCTTTCTTT.

This clone was observed a single time. V is TRBV9 and J is TRBJ2-5; TRBD1 is a possible D gene (6 bases). V lost 2 bases and J 0 bases, leaving 11 bases between the germline ends. Germline values: CDR1 SGDLS, CDR2 YYNGEE. The length of the CDR3 is 15 residues. In DNA form, the CDR3 reads TGTGCCAGCAGCGTTTCACAGGGCCACCAAGAGACCCAGTACTTC. This sequence encodes CASSVSQGHQETQYF.

This clone was observed a single time. This chain joins TRBV4-2 and TRBJ1-1; maybe TRBD1 (5 bases). V lost 4 bases and J 4 bases, leaving 25 bases between the germline ends. Germline CDR1 LGHNA, CDR2 YNFKEQ. The CDR3 has 18 amino acids. CDR3 amino acids: CASSLRKGVGSRGTEAFF. The CDR3 DNA reads as TGTGCCAGCAGCCTCCGCAAAGGGGTAGGGTCTAGGGGCACTGAAGCTTTCTTT.

The chain carries TRBV12-3 or TRBV12-4 and TRBJ2-7, with a weak D call TRBD1 (5 bases). Deletions cut 6 bases from V and 2 bases from J, with 11 bases between. The CDR3 spans 13 residues. Here the CDR3 DNA reads TGTGCCAGCAGCTCGGACAACCCCTACGAGCAGTACTTC. It codes for CASSSDNPYEQYF.

The chain carries TRBV19 and TRBJ1-1; no reliable D call. Trimming stripped 4 bases from V and 1 base from J, with 10 bases between. Looked up from germline, CDR1 is LNHDA and CDR2 is SQIVND (reference sequence). The CDR3 loop spans 14 amino acids. The DNA for the CDR3 is TGTGCCAGTAGTAGGAAAGACTGGAACACTGAAGCTTTCTTT. Amino acids: CASSRKDWNTEAFF.

The chain employs TRBV20-1 and TRBJ1-2; a possible D gene is TRBD1 (5 bases). Germline assignment: CDR1 DFQATT and CDR2 SNEGSKA (reference sequence). This CDR3 contains 11 residues. V lost 3 bases to trimming and J lost 4 bases, with 6 bases between them. In DNA form, the CDR3 reads TGCAGTGCTAGGACAGCCTATGGCTACACCTTC. This gives the protein CSARTAYGYTF.

The chain employs TRBV6-5 and TRBJ1-4, with D maybe TRBD1 (6 bases). The germline gives CDR1 MNHEY, CDR2 SVGAGI. The CDR3 has 13 residues. Trimming removed 10 bases at V and 4 bases at J, with 13 bases between. CDR3 DNA sequence: TGTGCCACACGGGACACCGATAATGAAAAACTGTTTTTT. It yields the protein CATRDTDNEKLFF.

The chain combines TRBV29-1 with TRBJ1-2; TRBD1 might be the D (5 bases). CDR1 and CDR2 (germline): SQVTM, ANQGSEA. The CDR3 is made up of 13 amino acids. The V and J ends lost 7 bases and 6 bases respectively, with 18 bases between them. The CDR3 nucleotides read TGCAGCGCCCCCTCGCCAGGGTGGCATGGCTACACCTTC. It encodes CSAPSPGWHGYTF. Complete variable domain (other parts from reference TRBV29-1 and TRBJ1-2): SAVISQKPSRDICQRGTSLTIQCQVDSQVTMMFWYRQQPGQSLTLIATANQGSEATYESGFVIDKFPISRPNLTFSTLTVSNMSPEDSSIYLCSAPSPGWHGYTFGSGTRLTVV.